A single sample is the source of the 2 T cell receptor beta chains below, sequenced in a study of beta chain features in type 1 diabetes. Expressed TCRB transcripts were sequenced after all isolated RNA was converted to cDNA. Some clones are missing from TCRdb's copy, which holds only in-frame ones; the method was immunoSEQ multiplex PCR. Of under 250,000 clones listed, 11% were seen once; the top ten hold 1% to 1.5%. Material: central memory CD4+ T cells from blood. These receptors came from a man aged 18 to 29 in good health.

CDR3 region: CASSVEARSSYEQYF. CDR3 DNA: TGTGCCAGCAGCGTAGAAGCGAGGAGCTCCTACGAGCAGTACTTC. The V call is TRBV9, the J call TRBJ2-7; D is unresolved. The CDR3 has 15 residues. Germline CDR1 reads SGDLS; CDR2 reads YYNGEE. V was cut by 0 bases and J by 0 bases, with 10 bases left in between.

The chain is built from TRBV30 and TRBJ2-3; TRBD1 might be the D (6 bases). The germline CDR1 and CDR2 sequences are GTSNPN and SVGIG (reference sequence). Trimming took off 2 bases at V and 1 base at J, with 10 bases between the two ends. The CDR3 runs 14 residues. CDR3 residues: CAWSLSGGTDTQYF. The CDR3 DNA is TGTGCCTGGAGTCTCTCAGGGGGCACAGATACGCAGTATTTT.